Following are 10 T cell receptor beta chains from one sample sequenced in a study of shared T cell receptors in the human thymus. The assay was immunoSEQ multiplex PCR, and TCRdb's table has in-frame clones only and misses some. The table has 500,000 to 750,000 clones, around nine tenths seen once. These records were also assigned to another study, of human thymus T cells.

Sequenced: thymocytes. Receptors were obtained from a boy under three years old with a congenital heart defect.

The J gene is TRBJ2-1, the V gene TRBV5-1, with TRBD2 matching over 8 bases. The CDR3 contains 14 residues. The junction had 4 bases not matched to a gene; V was cut back by 4 bases and J by 4 bases. CDR1 SGHRS and CDR2 YFSETQ come from the germline V gene. CDR3 nucleotides: TGCGCCAGCAGCACCGGGAGGGAGTACAATGAGCAGTTCTTC. Amino acid sequence: CASSTGREYNEQFF.

The chain uses TRBV29-1 and TRBJ2-3, with TRBD2 matching 12 bases. In germline, CDR1 is SQVTM, CDR2 ANQGSEA. The CDR3 runs to 12 residues. V dropped 7 bases and J dropped 10; count of bases not matched to a gene: 6. DNA of the CDR3: TGCAGCGCCAGGACTAGCGGGACGGCGCAGTATTTT. It yields the protein CSARTSGTAQYF.

The V call is TRBV7-9, the J call TRBJ2-7; 8 bases align to TRBD1. With V trimmed by 1 base and J by 7 bases, 9 bases remained unmatched. Germline V lookup: CDR1 SEHNR, CDR2 FQNEAQ (reference sequence). CDR3 length: 15 amino acids. The CDR3, as DNA: TGTGCCAGCAGCTTAGAGCCCCAGGGGGCGCGGGAGCAGTACTTC. It translates to CASSLEPQGAREQYF. Supplemented by reference TRBV7-9 and TRBJ2-7, the full variable domain reads DTGVSQNPRHKITKRGQNVTFRCDPISEHNRLYWYRQTLGQGPEFLTYFQNEAQLEKSRLLSDRFSAERPKGSFSTLEIQRTEQGDSAMYLCASSLEPQGAREQYFGPGTRLTVT.

This chain joins TRBV11-2 and TRBJ2-7; the match to TRBD2 covers 10 bases. The germline V gene has CDR1 SGHAT and CDR2 FQNNGV. The CDR3 runs 17 residues. The V and J ends lost 1 base and 8 bases, in that order; junction bases with no gene match: 14. The CDR3 loop reads CASSLVRRGTSEPQQYF. The CDR3 DNA reads TGTGCCAGCAGCTTAGTGAGACGGGGGACTAGCGAACCCCAGCAGTACTTC.

This rearrangement joins TRBV5-4 to TRBJ2-7; 12 nucleotides agree with TRBD1. CDR1 SGHNT and CDR2 YYREEE come from the germline V gene (reference sequence). The V gene end was trimmed by 6 bases and the J gene end by 5 bases; junction bases not matched to a gene: 6. CDR3 length: 14 amino acids. CDR3: CASTSGTGGHEQYF. Here the CDR3 DNA reads TGTGCCAGCACCTCCGGGACAGGGGGCCACGAGCAGTACTTC.

The chain is built from TRBV11-3 and TRBJ1-1; TRBD1 is a possible D gene (6 bases). Trimming took off 0 bases at V and 6 bases at J, with 11 bases between the two ends. Germline V lookup: CDR1 SGHNT, CDR2 YENEEA. This CDR3 comprises 14 residues. The CDR3 sequence is CASSLEGAHAEAFF. The CDR3 region has the DNA TGTGCCAGCAGCTTAGAGGGGGCCCACGCTGAAGCTTTCTTT.

The gene calls are TRBV28 and TRBJ2-7, with 8 bases identical to TRBD1. The CDR3 sequence is 15 residues long. Germline-derived CDR1 and CDR2 are MDHEN and SYDVKM. Trimming took 5 bases from V and 2 from J; bases not matched to a gene: 8. This CDR3 is CASSPRTGQPYEQYF. CDR3 nucleotide sequence: TGTGCCAGCAGTCCCCGGACAGGGCAACCCTACGAGCAGTACTTC.

The chain combines TRBV7-2 with TRBJ1-2; possibly TRBD1 for D (6 bases). Germline CDR1 SGHTA, CDR2 FQGNSA. The CDR3 has 11 residues. The CDR3 coding sequence is TGTGTCTCGGGGGGGGCCGATGGCTACACCTTC. Translating it yields CVSGGADGYTF.

This clone came up once. V is TRBV13 and J is TRBJ1-3, with D hard to call. V lost 4 bases and J 6 bases, leaving 28 bases between the germline ends. CDR3 length: 19 residues. CDR1 is PRHDT, CDR2 FYEKMQ, per germline (reference sequence). CDR3 DNA sequence: TGTGCCAGCAGCTCCAAAATTGGCAGTTTCGTAATGGAGGAAAACACCATATATTTT. Protein: CASSSKIGSFVMEENTIYF.

The chain carries TRBV15 and TRBJ1-4, with 9 bases identical to TRBD1. The CDR3 consists of 19 residues. From germline, CDR1 is LNHNV and CDR2 YYDKDF (reference sequence). The trim removed 0 bases at V and 8 bases at J, leaving 16 bases unmatched. This CDR3 is CATSRDGTGTGIFEEKLFF. In DNA form, the CDR3 reads TGTGCCACCAGCAGAGATGGGACCGGGACAGGGATTTTCGAGGAAAAACTGTTTTTT.